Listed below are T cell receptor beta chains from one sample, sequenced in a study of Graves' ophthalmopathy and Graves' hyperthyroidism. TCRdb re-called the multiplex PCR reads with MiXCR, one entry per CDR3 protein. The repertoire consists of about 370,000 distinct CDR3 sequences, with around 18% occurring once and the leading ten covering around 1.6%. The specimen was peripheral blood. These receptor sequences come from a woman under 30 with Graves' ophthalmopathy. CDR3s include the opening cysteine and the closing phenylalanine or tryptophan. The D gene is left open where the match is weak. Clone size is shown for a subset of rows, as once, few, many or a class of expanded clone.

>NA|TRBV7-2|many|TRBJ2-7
CASSQQPTRGEQYF
TGTGCCAGCAGCCAGCAGCCAACCCGTGGCGAGCAGTACTTC
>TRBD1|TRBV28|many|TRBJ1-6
CASSSTRDRDSDSPLHF
TGTGCCAGCAGTTCAACACGGGACAGGGATTCGGATTCACCCCTCCACTTT
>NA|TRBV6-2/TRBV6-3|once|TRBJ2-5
CASSLNEKGRLQETQYF
TGTGCCAGCAGTCTGAACGAAAAGGGCCGACTCCAAGAGACCCAGTACTTC
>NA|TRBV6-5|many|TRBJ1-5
CASSQGGNQPQHF
TGTGCCAGCAGCCAGGGTGGCAATCAGCCCCAGCATTTT
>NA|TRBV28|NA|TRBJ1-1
CASSFKQTALNTEAFF
TGTGCCAGCAGTTTCAAACAGACCGCCTTGAATACTGAAGCTTTCTTT
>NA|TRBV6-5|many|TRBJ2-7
CASSPGGTGSYEQYF
TGTGCCAGCAGTCCCGGGGGAACAGGGTCCTACGAGCAGTACTTC
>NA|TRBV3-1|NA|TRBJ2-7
CASSQDVGKGYEQYF
TGTGCCAGCAGCCAAGATGTGGGGAAAGGCTACGAGCAGTACTTC
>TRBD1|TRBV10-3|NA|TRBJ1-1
CATTDGTGEMNTEAFF
TGTGCCACCACGGACGGGACAGGGGAGATGAACACTGAAGCTTTCTTT
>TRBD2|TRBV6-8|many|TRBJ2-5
CASSPTSGRRRETQYF
TGTGCCAGCAGTCCTACTAGCGGGAGACGAAGAGAGACCCAGTACTTC
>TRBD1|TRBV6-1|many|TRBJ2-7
CASWARGLVEQYF
TGTGCCAGCTGGGCCAGGGGGTTAGTCGAGCAGTACTTC
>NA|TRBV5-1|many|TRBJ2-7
CASSLSSVDTDYEQYF
TGCGCCAGCAGCTTGAGTTCGGTCGACACCGACTACGAGCAGTACTTC
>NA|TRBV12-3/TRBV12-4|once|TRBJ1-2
CASSAGTAHGYTF
TGTGCCAGCAGTGCCGGGACTGCGCATGGCTACACCTTC
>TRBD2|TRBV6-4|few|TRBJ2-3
CASRIDGRDTDTQYF
TGTGCCAGCAGGATCGACGGGAGGGATACAGATACGCAGTATTTT
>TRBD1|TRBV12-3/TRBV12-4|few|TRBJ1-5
CASSLDRGLSQPQHF
TGTGCCAGCAGTCTCGACAGGGGGCTAAGTCAGCCCCAGCATTTT
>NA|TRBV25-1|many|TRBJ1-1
CASSESGRNTEAFF
TGTGCCAGCAGTGAAAGTGGGAGAAACACTGAAGCTTTCTTT
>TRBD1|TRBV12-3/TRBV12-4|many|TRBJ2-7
CASSQRQGTSYEQYF
TGTGCCAGCAGCCAGAGACAGGGGACCTCCTACGAGCAGTACTTC
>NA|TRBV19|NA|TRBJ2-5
CASSMGTGMAWTQYF
TGTGCCAGTAGTATGGGGACGGGGATGGCTTGGACCCAGTACTTC
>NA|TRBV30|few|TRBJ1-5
CAWKKPEGNQPQHF
TGTGCCTGGAAGAAGCCTGAGGGGAATCAGCCCCAGCATTTT
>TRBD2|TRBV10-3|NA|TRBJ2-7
CAIGGLAGSVYEQYF
TGTGCCATTGGGGGACTAGCGGGTTCCGTCTACGAGCAGTACTTC
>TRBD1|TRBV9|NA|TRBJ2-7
CASGGQGAFHEQYF
TGTGCCAGCGGTGGACAGGGGGCTTTTCACGAGCAGTACTTC
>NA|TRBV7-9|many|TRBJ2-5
CASSLVQGQETQYF
TGTGCCAGCAGCTTAGTACAGGGACAAGAGACCCAGTACTTC
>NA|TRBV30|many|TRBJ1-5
CAWSLHNEGVRQPQHF
TGTGCCTGGAGTCTACATAACGAAGGGGTGCGTCAGCCCCAGCATTTT
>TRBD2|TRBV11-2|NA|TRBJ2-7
CASSLVPSGRAVYEQYF
TGTGCCAGCAGCTTAGTCCCTAGCGGGAGGGCAGTTTACGAGCAGTACTTC
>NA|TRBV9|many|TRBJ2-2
CASSPGGRHTGELFF
TGTGCCAGCAGTCCCGGGGGGCGGCACACCGGGGAGCTGTTTTTT
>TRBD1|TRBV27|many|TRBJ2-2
CASSSDRGIWNTGELFF
TGTGCCAGCAGTTCCGACAGGGGCATATGGAACACCGGGGAGCTGTTTTTT
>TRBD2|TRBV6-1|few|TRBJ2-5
CASSATGTSLPEETQYF
TGTGCCAGCAGTGCGACCGGGACTAGCCTACCAGAAGAGACCCAGTACTTC
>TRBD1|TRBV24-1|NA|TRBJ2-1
CATSWGTGAYNEQFF
TGTGCCACCAGTTGGGGGACAGGGGCCTACAATGAGCAGTTCTTC
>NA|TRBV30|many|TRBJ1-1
CAWSVPDRMNTEAFF
TGTGCCTGGAGTGTACCCGACAGAATGAACACTGAAGCTTTCTTT
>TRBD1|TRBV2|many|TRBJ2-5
CASRDRGSIETQYF
TGTGCCAGCAGGGACAGGGGGTCCATAGAGACCCAGTACTTC
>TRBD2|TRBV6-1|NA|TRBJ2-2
CASRAGLDSGELFF
TGTGCCAGCAGAGCCGGACTAGATTCCGGGGAGCTGTTTTTT
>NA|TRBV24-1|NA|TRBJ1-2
CATSVPDINYGYTF
TGTGCCACCAGTGTTCCAGATATTAACTATGGCTACACCTTC
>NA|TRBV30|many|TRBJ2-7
CAWRVALPGEQYF
TGTGCCTGGAGGGTGGCTTTGCCCGGGGAGCAGTACTTC
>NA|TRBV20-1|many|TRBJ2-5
CSARDALGTQYF
TGCAGTGCTAGGGACGCCCTGGGGACCCAGTACTTC
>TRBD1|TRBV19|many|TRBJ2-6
CASSGQAQSGANVLTF
TGTGCCAGTAGTGGACAGGCCCAGTCTGGGGCCAACGTCCTGACTTTC
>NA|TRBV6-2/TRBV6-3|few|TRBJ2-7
CASSYTPAPVYEQYF
TGTGCCAGCAGTTACACGCCGGCACCGGTATACGAGCAGTACTTC
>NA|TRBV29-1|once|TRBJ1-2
CSVEVRARDLFYGYTF
TGCAGCGTTGAAGTGAGGGCCAGGGACCTTTTCTATGGCTACACCTTC
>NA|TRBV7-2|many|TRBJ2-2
CASSPRGPRTGELFF
TGTGCCAGCAGCCCCCGTGGGCCTCGCACCGGGGAGCTGTTTTTT
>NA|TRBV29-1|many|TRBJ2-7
CSVVPDDSYEQYF
TGCAGCGTTGTACCGGACGACTCCTACGAGCAGTACTTC
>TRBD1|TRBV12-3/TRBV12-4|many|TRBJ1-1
CASSTGTDLKMNTEAFF
TGTGCCAGCAGTACCGGGACAGACTTAAAGATGAACACTGAAGCTTTCTTT
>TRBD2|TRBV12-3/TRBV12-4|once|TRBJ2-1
CASSFAGDNEQFF
TGTGCCAGCAGTTTCGCGGGAGACAATGAGCAGTTCTTC
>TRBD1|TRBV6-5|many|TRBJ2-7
CASSPRFETGNYEQYF
TGTGCCAGCAGTCCCCGGTTTGAGACAGGGAACTACGAGCAGTACTTC
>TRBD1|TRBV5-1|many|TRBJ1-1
CASSNHRGNTEAFF
TGCGCCAGCAGCAATCACAGGGGGAACACTGAAGCTTTCTTT
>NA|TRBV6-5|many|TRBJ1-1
CASPNRERDTEAFF
TGTGCCAGCCCGAACAGGGAGAGGGACACTGAAGCTTTCTTT
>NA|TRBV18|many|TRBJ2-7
CASSQSLSRNSYEQYF
TGTGCCAGCTCTCAGTCCCTATCACGGAACTCCTACGAGCAGTACTTC
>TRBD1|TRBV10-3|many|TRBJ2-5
CAIKAGQGKETQYF
TGTGCCATCAAAGCAGGACAGGGGAAAGAGACCCAGTACTTC
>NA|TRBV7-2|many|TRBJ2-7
CASSLRASEVYEQYF
TGTGCCAGCAGCTTACGGGCTAGCGAGGTCTACGAGCAGTACTTC
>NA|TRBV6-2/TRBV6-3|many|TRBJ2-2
CASLARAGVTGELFF
TGTGCCAGCCTCGCCCGGGCAGGGGTCACCGGGGAGCTGTTTTTT
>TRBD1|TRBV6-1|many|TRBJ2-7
CASRQGVEREQYF
TGTGCCAGCAGACAGGGGGTCGAGCGGGAGCAGTACTTC
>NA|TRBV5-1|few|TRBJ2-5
CASSSVGQQETQYF
TGCGCCAGCAGCAGCGTAGGACAACAAGAGACCCAGTACTTC
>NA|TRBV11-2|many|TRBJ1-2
CASSPMGANYGYTF
TGTGCCAGCAGCCCAATGGGGGCTAACTATGGCTACACCTTC
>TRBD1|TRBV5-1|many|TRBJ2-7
CASNVEGNRGLSYEQYF
TGCGCCAGCAACGTCGAGGGGAACAGGGGGCTTTCCTACGAGCAGTACTTC
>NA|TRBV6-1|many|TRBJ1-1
CASSEAVGRTEAFF
TGTGCCAGCAGTGAAGCCGTGGGGCGAACTGAAGCTTTCTTT
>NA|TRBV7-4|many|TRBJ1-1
CASSLGGRVADAEYGTEAFF
TGTGCCAGCAGCTTAGGGGGCAGGGTGGCCGATGCGGAGTATGGCACTGAAGCTTTCTTT
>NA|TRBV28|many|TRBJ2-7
CASSGEQYSYEQYF
TGTGCCAGCAGCGGGGAACAGTACTCCTACGAGCAGTACTTC
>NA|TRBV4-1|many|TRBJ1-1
CASSQDQVGNMNTEAFF
TGCGCCAGCAGCCAAGATCAGGTCGGAAACATGAACACTGAAGCTTTCTTT
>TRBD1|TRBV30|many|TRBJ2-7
CAWSPGTGYEQYF
TGTGCCTGGAGCCCCGGGACAGGGTACGAGCAGTACTTC
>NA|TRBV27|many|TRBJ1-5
CSSSFGTSNQPQHF
TGTTCCAGCAGTTTCGGGACAAGCAATCAGCCCCAGCATTTT
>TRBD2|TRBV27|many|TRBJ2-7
CASSPLAGGDYEQYF
TGTGCCAGCAGTCCCCTAGCGGGAGGGGACTACGAGCAGTACTTC
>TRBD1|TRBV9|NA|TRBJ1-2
CASSAAYRGGYGYTF
TGTGCCAGCAGTGCAGCCTACAGGGGCGGCTATGGCTACACCTTC